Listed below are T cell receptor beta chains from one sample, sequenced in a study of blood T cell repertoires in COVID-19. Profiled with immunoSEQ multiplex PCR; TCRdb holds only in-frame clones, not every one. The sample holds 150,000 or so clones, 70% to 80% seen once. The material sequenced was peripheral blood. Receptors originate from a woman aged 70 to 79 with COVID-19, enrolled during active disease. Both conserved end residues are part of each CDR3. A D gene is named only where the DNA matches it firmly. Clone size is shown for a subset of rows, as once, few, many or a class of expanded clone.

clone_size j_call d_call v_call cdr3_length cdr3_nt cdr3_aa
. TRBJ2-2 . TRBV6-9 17 TGTGCCAGCAGTTCACCCAGACAGACGTCGAACACCGGGGAGCTGTTTTTT CASSSPRQTSNTGELFF
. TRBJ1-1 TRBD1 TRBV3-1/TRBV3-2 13 TGTGCCAGCAGCCAAGATCGGCCAGGGGGCTTTTTCTTT CASSQDRPGGFFF
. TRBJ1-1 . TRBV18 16 TGTGCCAGCTCACCACCCACCCGACACAGGGCCGCTGAAGCTTTCTTT CASSPPTRHRAAEAFF
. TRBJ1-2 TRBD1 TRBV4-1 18 TGCGCCAGCAGCCTAGTACTTGTTAATCGGGACAGGGTAAATGGCTACACCTTC CASSLVLVNRDRVNGYTF
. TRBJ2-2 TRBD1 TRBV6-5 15 TGTGCCAGCAGTCGGGGGACAGGGGGCCCCGGGGAGCTGTTTTTT CASSRGTGGPGELFF
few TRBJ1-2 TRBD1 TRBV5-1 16 TGCGCCAGCAGCTTGGATGCAGGGGGCGAGTTTAGAGCCTACACCTTC CASSLDAGGEFRAYTF
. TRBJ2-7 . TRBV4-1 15 TGCGCCAGCAGCCAGGGGCTAGCGTTCTCCTACGAGCAGTACTTC CASSQGLAFSYEQYF
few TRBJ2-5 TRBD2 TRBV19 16 TGTGCCAGTAGTCCGAGGACTAGCGGGGGGCAAGAGACCCAGTACTTC CASSPRTSGGQETQYF
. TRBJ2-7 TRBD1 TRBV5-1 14 TGCGCCAGCGTCGACACAGGGGATCCCTACGAGCAGTACTTC CASVDTGDPYEQYF
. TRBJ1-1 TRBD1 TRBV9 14 TGTGCCAGCAGCGTAGGGGACAGCCGCACTGAAGCTTTCTTT CASSVGDSRTEAFF
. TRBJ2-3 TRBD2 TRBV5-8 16 TGTGCCAGCAGCCCCCGACTAGCGGGGGTCTCAGATACGCAGTATTTT CASSPRLAGVSDTQYF
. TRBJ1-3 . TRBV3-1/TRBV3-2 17 TGTGCCAGCAGCCAACCCACCGGGACAAAAGCTGGAAACACCATATATTTT CASSQPTGTKAGNTIYF
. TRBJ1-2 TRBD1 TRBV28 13 TGTGCCAGCAGTCTGGGACAGAACTATGGCTACACCTTC CASSLGQNYGYTF
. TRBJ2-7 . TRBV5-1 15 TGCGCCAGCAGCTGGGGGGCTAGCGGAACCTACGAGCAGTACTTC CASSWGASGTYEQYF
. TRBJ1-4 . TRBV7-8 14 TGTGCCAGCAGCCCTGGACTTAAGGGCGAAAAACTGTTTTTT CASSPGLKGEKLFF
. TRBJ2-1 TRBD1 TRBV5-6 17 TGTGCCAGCAGCCGAAATCCCGGGACAGGGTTAAACAATGAGCAGTTCTTC CASSRNPGTGLNNEQFF
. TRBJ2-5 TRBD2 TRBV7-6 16 TGTGCCAGCAGCTTAGTTGTAGCGGGGGGGCAAGAGACCCAGTACTTC CASSLVVAGGQETQYF
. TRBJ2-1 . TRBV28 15 TGTGCCAGCAGTAGGAGGCGGGCCTCCTACAATGAGCAGTTCTTC CASSRRRASYNEQFF
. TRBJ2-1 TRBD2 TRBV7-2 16 TGTGCCAGCAGCCATCTACTAGCGGGGGGATACAATGAGCAGTTCTTC CASSHLLAGGYNEQFF
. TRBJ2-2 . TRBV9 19 TGTGCCAGCAGCGCCCGCCCGGGACACCAGTTCGCGAACACCGGGGAGCTGTTTTTT CASSARPGHQFANTGELFF
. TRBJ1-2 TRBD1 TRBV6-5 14 TGTGCCAGCAGTATGGACAGGCTGCTGCGGGGCTACACCTTC CASSMDRLLRGYTF
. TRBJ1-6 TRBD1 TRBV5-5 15 TGTGCCAGCAGCCCTGGGACAGGGAATAATTCACCCCTCCACTTT CASSPGTGNNSPLHF
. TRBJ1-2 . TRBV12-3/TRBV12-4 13 TGTGCCAGCAGTTTAACGGAGAACTATGGCTACACCTTC CASSLTENYGYTF
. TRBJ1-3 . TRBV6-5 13 TGTGCCAGCAGGAGAAATCCTGGAAACACCATATATTTT CASRRNPGNTIYF